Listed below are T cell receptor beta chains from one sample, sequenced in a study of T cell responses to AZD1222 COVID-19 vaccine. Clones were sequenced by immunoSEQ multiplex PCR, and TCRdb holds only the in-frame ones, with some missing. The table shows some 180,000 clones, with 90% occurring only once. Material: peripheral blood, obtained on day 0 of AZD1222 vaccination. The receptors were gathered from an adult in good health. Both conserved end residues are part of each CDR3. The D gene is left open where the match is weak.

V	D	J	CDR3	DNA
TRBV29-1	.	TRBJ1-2	CSADSDGTYGYTF	TGCAGCGCGGATTCGGACGGAACCTATGGCTACACCTTC
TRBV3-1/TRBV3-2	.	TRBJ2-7	CASSRYSYEQYF	TGTGCCAGCAGCCGATACTCCTACGAGCAGTACTTC
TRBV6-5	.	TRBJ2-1	CASSYEASREQFF	TGTGCCAGCAGTTACGAGGCTTCCCGCGAGCAGTTCTTC
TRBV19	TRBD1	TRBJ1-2	CASLTTGTGDYGYTF	TGTGCCAGCCTAACTACCGGGACAGGGGACTATGGCTACACCTTC
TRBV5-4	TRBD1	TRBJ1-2	CASSLGGDRVSGYTF	TGTGCCAGCAGCTTGGGGGGGGACAGGGTTTCGGGCTACACCTTC
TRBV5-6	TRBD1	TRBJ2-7	CASSLAAGTGTYEQYF	TGTGCCAGCAGCTTGGCGGCCGGGACAGGGACCTACGAGCAGTACTTC
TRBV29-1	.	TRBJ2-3	CSVGPLRSTDTQYF	TGCAGCGTCGGCCCACTCCGGAGCACAGATACGCAGTATTTT
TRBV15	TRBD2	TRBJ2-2	CATSRFLSSGGAATGELFF	TGTGCCACCAGCAGGTTCTTGAGTAGCGGGGGGGCAGCCACCGGGGAGCTGTTTTTT
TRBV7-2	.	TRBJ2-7	CASSLVRYYEQYF	TGTGCCAGCAGCTTGGTACGATACTACGAGCAGTACTTC
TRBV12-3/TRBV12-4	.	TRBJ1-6	CASSSYIGSPLHF	TGTGCCAGCAGTTCCTACATTGGTTCACCCCTCCACTTT
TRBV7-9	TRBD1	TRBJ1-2	CASSLGTGTGRRYGYTF	TGTGCCAGCAGCTTAGGGACCGGGACAGGGAGGAGGTATGGCTACACCTTC
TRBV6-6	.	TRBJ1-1	CASSSDTEAFF	TGTGCCAGCTCCTCAGACACTGAAGCTTTCTTT
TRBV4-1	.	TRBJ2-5	CASSQTPAQEETQYF	TGCGCCAGCAGCCAAACGCCCGCTCAAGAAGAGACCCAGTACTTC
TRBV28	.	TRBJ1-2	CASSLSAGLSNYGYTF	TGTGCCAGCAGTTTATCTGCAGGGCTTTCTAACTATGGCTACACCTTC